The 8 T cell receptor beta chains given below trace back to one sample, sequenced in a study of CXCR3-negative and CXCR3-positive naive CD8 T cells. Study-level results: Comparison of naive cells showed more hydrophobic TRB CDR3s in CXCR3-positive than in CXCR3-negative naive cells.

Their antigen targets remain unknown. The libraries of TRB cDNA were constructed through 5' RACE using UMI labels. TCRdb re-called the 5' RACE reads; every CDR3 protein appears as one record, without DNA. The table for this sample gives around 63,000 distinct CDR3 sequences. Specimen: naive CXCR3+ CD8+ T cells from blood. Subset indicated: CD45RO-CCR7+CD27+CD95- naive CD8+ T cells expressing CXCR3 (TNR3+). These receptor sequences come from a human donor in good health. Some clones in this sample may be carry-over from other donors' samples.

J is TRBJ1-2 and V is TRBV10-3; TCRdb's D call of TRBD1 is untestable without DNA. The CDR3 loop spans 17 amino acids. CDR1 and CDR2 (germline): ENHRY, SYGVKD. The CDR3 loop is CAISESRTGGANYGYTF.

Considering frequency, this clonotype is medium-sized. CDR3 amino acids: CASSLQGDYEQYF. The J gene is TRBJ2-7, the V gene TRBV7-9; as DNA is missing, the TRBD1 call by TCRdb cannot be tested. Germline CDR1 is SEHNR and CDR2 is FQNEAQ (reference sequence). The CDR3 length is 13 residues.

The chain uses TRBV19 and TRBJ1-2. The CDR3 extends over 16 amino acids. Germline V gene data show CDR1 as LNHDA and CDR2 as SQIVND (reference sequence). CDR3: CASSIVMEVSSLGYTF.

The J gene is TRBJ2-7, the V gene TRBV14; checking the TCRdb D call of TRBD1 is not possible without DNA. Germline V lookup: CDR1 SGHDN, CDR2 FVKESK. This CDR3 contains 15 residues. Here the CDR3 reads CASSQGGGPHYEQYF.

This chain's CDR3 is CASSYDRVNTF. The chain has TRBV28 and TRBJ1-2; absent DNA, TCRdb's TRBD1 call cannot be checked. Germline CDR1 MDHEN, CDR2 SYDVKM. The CDR3 is made up of 11 amino acids.

The chain combines TRBV7-9 with TRBJ2-5; the TCRdb call, TRBD2, lacks DNA for checking. The length of the CDR3 is 15 residues. The V gene's germline CDR1 is SEHNR and CDR2 FQNEAQ (reference sequence). CDR3 sequence reads: CASRPPWTSVETQYF.

V usage is TRBV20-1 and J usage is TRBJ2-5; with no DNA, the TCRdb D assignment of TRBD2 cannot be verified. This CDR3 contains 14 residues. Germline assignment: CDR1 DFQATT and CDR2 SNEGSKA (reference sequence). CDR3 amino acids: CSARAIAGAETQYF.

The chain carries TRBV14 and TRBJ2-7; TCRdb's D call of TRBD1 is untestable without DNA. CDR3 length: 16 residues. Germline-derived CDR1 and CDR2 are SGHDN and FVKESK. The CDR3 protein is CASSPSGQGAPYEQYF.